This T cell receptor (beta chain) was recorded in a study of CD8 T cells in ankylosing spondylitis. Study-level points and caveats: Before this, some motif variants had been reported in reactive arthritis synovial fluid and blood. Significant enrichment of disease-linked clones was reportedly seen in matched ankylosing spondylitis synovial fluid.

Quantitative 5'-RACE with molecular barcodes produced the TCR beta libraries. TCRdb recomputed calls from the 5' RACE reads with MiXCR, one row per CDR3 protein. This table holds hundreds of thousands of distinct CDR3 sequences, roughly 32% found once. Of note for this clonotype: The antigen is unknown.

V shed 2 bases and J 1 base; nucleotides not matched to a gene: 2. In germline, CDR1 is SGHRS, CDR2 YFSETQ. There are 15 residues in the CDR3. The chain is built from TRBV5-1 and TRBJ2-5; 10 bases align to TRBD2. Sequenced: blood, either unsorted or a sorted T cell fraction (not recorded which). The sequence was obtained from a male donor with ankylosing spondylitis or in good health (not recorded which). CDR3 in amino acids: CASSFSGGTQETQYF. Written as DNA, the CDR3 is TGCGCCAGCAGCTTTAGCGGGGGGACCCAAGAGACCCAGTACTTC.